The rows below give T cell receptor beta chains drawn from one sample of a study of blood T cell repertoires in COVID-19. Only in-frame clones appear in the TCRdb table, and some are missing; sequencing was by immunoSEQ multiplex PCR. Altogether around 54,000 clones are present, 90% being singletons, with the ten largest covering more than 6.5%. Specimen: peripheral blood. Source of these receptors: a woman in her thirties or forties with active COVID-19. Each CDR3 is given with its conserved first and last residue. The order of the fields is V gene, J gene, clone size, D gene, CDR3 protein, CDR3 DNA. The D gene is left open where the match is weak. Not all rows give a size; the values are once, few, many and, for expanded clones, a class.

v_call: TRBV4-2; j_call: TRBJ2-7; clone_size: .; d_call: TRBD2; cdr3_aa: CASKSTSGGAYEQYF; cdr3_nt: TGTGCCAGCAAATCGACTAGCGGGGGGGCTTACGAGCAGTACTTC
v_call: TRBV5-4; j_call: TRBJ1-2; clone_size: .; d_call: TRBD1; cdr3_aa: CASSLQGSNYGYTF; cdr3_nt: TGTGCCAGCAGCTTACAGGGGAGTAACTATGGCTACACCTTC
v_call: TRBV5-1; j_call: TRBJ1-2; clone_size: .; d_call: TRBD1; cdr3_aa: CASSLSSETGIKGYTF; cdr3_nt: TGCGCCAGCAGCTTGTCTTCGGAGACAGGGATTAAGGGCTACACCTTC
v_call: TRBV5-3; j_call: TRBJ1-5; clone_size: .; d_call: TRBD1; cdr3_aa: CARSLKLQGAQPQHF; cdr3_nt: TGTGCCAGAAGCTTGAAGTTACAGGGGGCACAGCCCCAGCATTTT
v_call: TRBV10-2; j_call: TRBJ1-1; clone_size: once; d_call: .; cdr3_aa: CASSDQNTEAFF; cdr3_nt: TGCGCCAGCAGTGATCAGAACACTGAAGCTTTCTTT
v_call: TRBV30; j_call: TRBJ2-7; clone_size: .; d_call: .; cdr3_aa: CAWAQGRSYEQYF; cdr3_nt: TGTGCCTGGGCCCAGGGCCGCTCCTACGAGCAGTACTTC
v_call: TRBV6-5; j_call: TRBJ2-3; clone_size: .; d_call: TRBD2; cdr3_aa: CASSYLASGGAHTQYF; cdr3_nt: TGTGCCAGCAGTTACCTGGCTAGCGGGGGGGCGCATACGCAGTATTTT
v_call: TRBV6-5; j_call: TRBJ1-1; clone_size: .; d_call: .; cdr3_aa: CASSDRQRKGTEAFF; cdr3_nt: TGTGCCAGCAGCGACCGACAGCGAAAGGGTACTGAAGCTTTCTTT
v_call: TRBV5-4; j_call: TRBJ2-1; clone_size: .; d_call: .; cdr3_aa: CASSPRSGSSYNEQFF; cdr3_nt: TGTGCCAGCAGCCCGCGGTCGGGGAGCTCCTACAATGAGCAGTTCTTC
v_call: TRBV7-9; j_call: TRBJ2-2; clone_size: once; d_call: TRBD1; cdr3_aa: CASSLVDRVAGELFF; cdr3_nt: TGTGCCAGCAGCTTAGTAGACAGGGTTGCCGGGGAGCTGTTTTTT
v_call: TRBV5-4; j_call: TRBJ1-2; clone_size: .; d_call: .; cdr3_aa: CASSLAPGSPDYGYTF; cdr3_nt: TGTGCCAGCAGCTTGGCCCCAGGGTCCCCCGACTATGGCTACACCTTC
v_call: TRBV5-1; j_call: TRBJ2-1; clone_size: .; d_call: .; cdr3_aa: CASSLFAGETNEQFF; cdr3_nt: TGCGCCAGCAGCTTGTTTGCCGGGGAGACCAATGAGCAGTTCTTC
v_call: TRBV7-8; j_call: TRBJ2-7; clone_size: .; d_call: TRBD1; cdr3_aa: CASSTWTGSPYEQYF; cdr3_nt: TGTGCCAGCAGCACCTGGACAGGGAGCCCCTACGAGCAGTACTTC
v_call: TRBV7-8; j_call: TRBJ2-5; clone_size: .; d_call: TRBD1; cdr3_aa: CASSPVGGQGSETQYF; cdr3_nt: TGTGCCAGCAGCCCAGTCGGAGGACAGGGGTCAGAGACCCAGTACTTC
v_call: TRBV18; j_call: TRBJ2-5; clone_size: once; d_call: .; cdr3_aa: CASSRRDRQETQYF; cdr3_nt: TGTGCCAGCTCACGGAGGGACAGACAAGAGACCCAGTACTTC
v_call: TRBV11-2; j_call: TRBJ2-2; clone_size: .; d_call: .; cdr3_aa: CASSLSGGGLNTGELFF; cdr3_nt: TGTGCCAGCAGCTTAAGTGGAGGAGGCCTGAACACCGGGGAGCTGTTTTTT
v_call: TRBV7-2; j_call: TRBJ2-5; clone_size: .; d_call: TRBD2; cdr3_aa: CASSSVAGTSLKTQYF; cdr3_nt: TGTGCCAGCAGCTCCGTTGCGGGGACTAGCCTAAAGACCCAGTACTTC
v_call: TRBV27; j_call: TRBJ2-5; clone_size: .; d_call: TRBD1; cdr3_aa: CASSFYPRDRRETQYF; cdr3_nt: TGTGCCAGCAGTTTTTATCCCCGGGACAGAAGAGAGACCCAGTACTTC
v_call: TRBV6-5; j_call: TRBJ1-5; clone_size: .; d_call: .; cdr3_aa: CASSIRGSNQPQHF; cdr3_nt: TGTGCCAGCAGCATTAGGGGTAGCAATCAGCCCCAGCATTTT
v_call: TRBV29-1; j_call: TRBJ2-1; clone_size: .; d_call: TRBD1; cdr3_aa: CSVGGTGRYNEQFF; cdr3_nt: TGCAGCGTTGGGGGGACAGGGCGTTACAATGAGCAGTTCTTC
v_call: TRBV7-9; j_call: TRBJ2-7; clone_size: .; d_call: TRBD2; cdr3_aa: CASSLRAGAYEQYF; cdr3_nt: TGTGCCAGCAGCTTAAGAGCGGGGGCCTACGAGCAGTACTTC
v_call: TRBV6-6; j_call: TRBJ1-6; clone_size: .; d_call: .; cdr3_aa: CASSYWHANSPLHF; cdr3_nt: TGTGCCAGCAGTTACTGGCACGCTAATTCACCCCTCCACTTT
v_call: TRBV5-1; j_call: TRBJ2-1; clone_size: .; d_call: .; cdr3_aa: CASSLTGQPDNEQFF; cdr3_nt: TGCGCCAGCAGCTTAACAGGACAGCCAGACAATGAGCAGTTCTTC
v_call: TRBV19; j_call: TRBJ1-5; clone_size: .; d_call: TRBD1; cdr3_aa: CASTGGGSSNQPQHF; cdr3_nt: TGTGCCAGTACTGGAGGGGGCAGCAGCAATCAGCCCCAGCATTTT
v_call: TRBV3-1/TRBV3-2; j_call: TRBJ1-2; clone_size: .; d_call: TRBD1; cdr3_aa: CASGRQGTAQDGYTF; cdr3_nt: TGTGCCAGCGGGAGACAGGGGACCGCCCAAGATGGCTACACCTTC
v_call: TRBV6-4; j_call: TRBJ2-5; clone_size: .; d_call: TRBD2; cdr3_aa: CASSALAGEQETQYF; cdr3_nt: TGTGCCAGCAGTGCACTAGCGGGGGAGCAAGAGACCCAGTACTTC
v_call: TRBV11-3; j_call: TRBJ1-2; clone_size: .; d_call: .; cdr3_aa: CASSQGRARGAYGYTF; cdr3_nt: TGTGCCAGCAGCCAAGGCCGGGCACGGGGGGCCTATGGCTACACCTTC
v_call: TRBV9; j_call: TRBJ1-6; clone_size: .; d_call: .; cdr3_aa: CASSVGAGGGSPLHF; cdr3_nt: TGTGCCAGCAGCGTAGGGGCGGGGGGCGGCTCACCCCTCCACTTT
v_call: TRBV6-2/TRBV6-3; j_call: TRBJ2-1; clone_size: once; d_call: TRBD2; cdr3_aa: CASSLHTSGGFGEQFF; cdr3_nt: TGTGCCAGCAGCCTCCATACTAGCGGGGGCTTCGGTGAGCAGTTCTTC
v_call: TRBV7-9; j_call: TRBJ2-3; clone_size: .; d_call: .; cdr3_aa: CASSSPGRGMGTQYF; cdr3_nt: TGTGCCAGCAGCTCCCCCGGCAGGGGAATGGGTACGCAGTATTTT
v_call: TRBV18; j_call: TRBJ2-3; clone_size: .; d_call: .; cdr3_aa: CASSPGRRSTDTQYF; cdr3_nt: TGTGCCAGCTCACCAGGAAGGAGATCCACAGATACGCAGTATTTT
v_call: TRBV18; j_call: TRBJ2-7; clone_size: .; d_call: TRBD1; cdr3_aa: CASSRGTDYEQYF; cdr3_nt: TGTGCCAGCTCCCGAGGGACAGACTACGAGCAGTACTTC
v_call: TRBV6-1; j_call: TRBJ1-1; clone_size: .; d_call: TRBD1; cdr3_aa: CASSDRTGAANTEAFF; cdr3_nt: TGTGCCAGCAGTGATCGGACAGGGGCAGCGAACACTGAAGCTTTCTTT
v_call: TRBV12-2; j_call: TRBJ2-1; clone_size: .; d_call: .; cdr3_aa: CASRLPLTPQGNRVNNEQFF; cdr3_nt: TGTGCAAGTCGCTTACCGCTCACCCCACAGGGAAATAGGGTAAACAATGAGCAGTTCTTC
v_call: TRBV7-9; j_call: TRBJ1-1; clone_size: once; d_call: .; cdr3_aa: CASSLAGSNTEAFF; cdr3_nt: TGTGCCAGCAGCTTAGCCGGGTCGAACACTGAAGCTTTCTTT
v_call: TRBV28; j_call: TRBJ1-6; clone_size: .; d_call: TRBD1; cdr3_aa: CASSSRDRATLHF; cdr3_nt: TGTGCCAGCAGTTCCCGGGACAGGGCAACCCTCCACTTT
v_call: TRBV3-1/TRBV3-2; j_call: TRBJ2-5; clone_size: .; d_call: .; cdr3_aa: CASSQISEETQYF; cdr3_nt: TGTGCCAGCAGCCAAATTAGCGAAGAGACCCAGTACTTC
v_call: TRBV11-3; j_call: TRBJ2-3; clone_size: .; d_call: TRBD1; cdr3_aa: CASSLGHRGPDTQYF; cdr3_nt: TGTGCCAGCAGCTTAGGTCACAGGGGGCCAGATACGCAGTATTTT
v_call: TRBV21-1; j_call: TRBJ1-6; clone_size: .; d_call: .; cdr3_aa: CASSKRKGRDRVNSPLHF; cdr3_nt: TGTGCCAGCAGCAAAAGGAAAGGCCGGGACAGGGTAAATTCACCCCTCCACTTT
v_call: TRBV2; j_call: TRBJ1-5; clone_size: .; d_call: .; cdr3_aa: CASSELADQPQHF; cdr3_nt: TGTGCCAGCAGTGAGTTGGCAGATCAGCCCCAGCATTTT
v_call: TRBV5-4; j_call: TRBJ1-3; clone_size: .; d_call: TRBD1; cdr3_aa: CASSEQGGGNTIYF; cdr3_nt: TGTGCCAGCAGCGAACAGGGGGGCGGAAACACCATATATTTT
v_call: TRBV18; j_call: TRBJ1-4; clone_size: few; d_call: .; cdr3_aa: CASSVRQDEKLFF; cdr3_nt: TGTGCCAGCTCCGTGCGACAGGATGAAAAACTGTTTTTT
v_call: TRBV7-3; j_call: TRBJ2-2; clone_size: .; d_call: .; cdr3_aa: CASSLDRLPAGELFF; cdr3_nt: TGTGCCAGCAGCTTAGACAGGCTCCCGGCCGGGGAGCTGTTTTTT
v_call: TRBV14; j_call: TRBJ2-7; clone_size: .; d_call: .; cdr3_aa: CASSQDRREQYF; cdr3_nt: TGTGCCAGCAGCCAAGATCGGAGGGAGCAGTACTTC
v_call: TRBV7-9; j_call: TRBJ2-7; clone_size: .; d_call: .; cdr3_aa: CASSFRQYEQYF; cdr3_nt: TGTGCCAGCAGCTTCCGACAGTACGAGCAGTACTTC
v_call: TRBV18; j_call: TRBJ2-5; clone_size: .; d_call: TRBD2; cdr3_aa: CASSPSWGGQETQYF; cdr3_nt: TGTGCCAGCTCACCCTCGTGGGGGGGCCAAGAGACCCAGTACTTC
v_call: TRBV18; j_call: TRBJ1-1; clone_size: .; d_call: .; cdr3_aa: CASSQNTEAFF; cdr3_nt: TGTGCCAGCTCTCAGAACACTGAAGCTTTCTTT
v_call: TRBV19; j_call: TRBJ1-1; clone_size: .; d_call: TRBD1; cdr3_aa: CASSVTGYTEAFF; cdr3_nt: TGTGCCAGTAGCGTGACAGGGTACACTGAAGCTTTCTTT
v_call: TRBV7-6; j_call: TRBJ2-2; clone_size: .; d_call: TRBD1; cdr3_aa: CASSLDRGLRTGELFF; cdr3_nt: TGTGCCAGCAGCTTAGACAGGGGGCTGAGGACCGGGGAGCTGTTTTTT
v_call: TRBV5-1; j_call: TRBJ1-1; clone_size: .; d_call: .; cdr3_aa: CASSTLGGGNTEAFF; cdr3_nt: TGCGCCAGCAGCACCTTGGGGGGAGGGAACACTGAAGCTTTCTTT
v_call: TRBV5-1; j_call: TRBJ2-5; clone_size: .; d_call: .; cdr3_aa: CASSLALGGQETQYF; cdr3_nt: TGCGCCAGCAGCTTGGCCCTCGGGGGACAAGAGACCCAGTACTTC
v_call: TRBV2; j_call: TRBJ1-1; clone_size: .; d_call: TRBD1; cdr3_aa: CASSDSTGQSEAFF; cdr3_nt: TGTGCCAGCAGTGATTCTACGGGACAGTCTGAAGCTTTCTTT